This T cell receptor (beta chain) is from a study of T cells in Graves' hyperthyroidism and ophthalmopathy. Broader study findings: Most clonotypes that expanded in the thyroid above 0.001 also showed up in blood. The model forecast ophthalmopathy, anticipating it by a median around 6.4 months before onset.

TCR beta CDR3 region amplification was performed from RNA transcripts. First-round RT-PCR with HTBI primers amplified the TCR CDR3 region. TCRdb recomputed calls from the multiplex PCR reads with MiXCR, one row per CDR3 protein. The sample consists of about 460,000 distinct CDR3 sequences, about 20% of them appearing once. Germline CDR1 reads ENHRY; CDR2 reads SYGVKD. V dropped 3 bases and J dropped 0 bases, with 6 bases sitting between them. The CDR3 runs 13 residues. Diagnosis rested on symptoms, serum thyroxine and TRAb, thyroid ultrasound, and orbital computed tomography. A 10 ml volume of fresh peripheral blood provided the PBMCs. This clonotype was seen a few times. The antigen is undetermined.

The V and J genes are TRBV10-3 and TRBJ2-7; D is possibly TRBD1 or TRBD2 (5 bases each). The sequence was obtained from a woman in her 70s with Graves' ophthalmopathy. The sample taken for sequencing was blood. The CDR3 spells CAISDGTSYEQYF. The CDR3 DNA reads as TGTGCCATCAGTGACGGGACCTCCTACGAGCAGTACTTC.